Listed below are T cell receptor beta chains from one sample, sequenced in a study of T-cell reconstitution after alpha-beta-depleted transplantation in children. One entry per CDR3 protein, called by TCRdb with MiXCR from the PCR reads. The table includes a few hundred thousand distinct CDR3 sequences, over 20% detected once. The source was PBMCs, collected before TCRalphabeta/CD19-depleted stem cell transplant. The source is a boy younger than two with Wiskott-Aldrich syndrome, due to receive a stem cell transplant. CDR3s leave out the opening cysteine and the closing phenylalanine or tryptophan. Where a row states a size, it is once, few, many or the class of an expanded clone; other rows omit it.

size: few
V: TRBV4-2
J: TRBJ1-6
length: 14
CDR3: ASSQSADGNNSPLH

size: -
V: TRBV29-1
J: TRBJ2-3
length: 12
CDR3: SVESSEYTDTQY

size: -
V: TRBV20-1
J: TRBJ1-2
length: 10
CDR3: SARAALYGYT

size: -
V: TRBV25-1
J: TRBJ2-5
length: 11
CDR3: ASSRLGGETQY

size: -
V: TRBV12-3/TRBV12-4
J: TRBJ1-6
length: 15
CDR3: ASSGQRLSSYNSPLH

size: -
V: TRBV20-1
J: TRBJ1-6
length: 15
CDR3: SARDRNRGGDNSPLH

size: -
V: TRBV5-6
J: TRBJ2-2
length: 14
CDR3: ASSLVGRGVTGELF

size: -
V: TRBV5-1
J: TRBJ2-7
length: 17
CDR3: ASSLALGSGLLDTYEQY

size: -
V: TRBV29-1
J: TRBJ2-4
length: 12
CDR3: SVPGQGAKNIQY

size: -
V: TRBV28
J: TRBJ2-7
length: 7
CDR3: ARLYEQY

size: -
V: TRBV20-1
J: TRBJ1-2
length: 14
CDR3: SAETTGLGVDYSYT

size: -
V: TRBV27
J: TRBJ1-4
length: 14
CDR3: ASRRTFVGDSGKLF

size: few
V: TRBV5-1
J: TRBJ2-1
length: 14
CDR3: ASSLVPLAGNNEQF

size: -
V: TRBV11-2
J: TRBJ2-1
length: 14
CDR3: ASSLDLAGGYNEQF

size: few
V: TRBV15
J: TRBJ2-7
length: 12
CDR3: ATSRDRASYEQY

size: -
V: TRBV29-1
J: TRBJ2-5
length: 11
CDR3: SGTGTTQETQY

size: few
V: TRBV20-1
J: TRBJ2-7
length: 10
CDR3: SAQVAGPEQY

size: -
V: TRBV18
J: TRBJ2-7
length: 10
CDR3: ASSSSVYEQY

size: -
V: TRBV5-1
J: TRBJ2-2
length: 9
CDR3: ASRRAEELF

size: few
V: TRBV6-1
J: TRBJ1-5
length: 12
CDR3: ASSDAGPIRAQH

size: -
V: TRBV29-1
J: TRBJ2-4
length: 12
CDR3: SAVLGGAKNIQY

size: -
V: TRBV7-9
J: TRBJ2-7
length: 12
CDR3: ASSLHGNTHEQY

size: -
V: TRBV27
J: TRBJ2-1
length: 13
CDR3: ASSPDRLSYNEQF

size: few
V: TRBV5-5
J: TRBJ2-1
length: 12
CDR3: ASSPTGQRNEQF